A selection of T cell receptor beta chains follows, all from one sample in a study of cytomegalovirus exposure and HLA in healthy donors. Method: immunoSEQ multiplex PCR; TCRdb's copy keeps in-frame clones and lacks some. The table lists 150,000 to 170,000 clones, around 84% of them singletons. The specimen was PBMCs. The receptors shown here come from a woman aged 35 to 49 in good health and CMV-seropositive. CDR3s include the opening cysteine and the closing phenylalanine or tryptophan. Each record gives: J gene, clone size, D gene, V gene, CDR3 protein, CDR3 DNA. The D gene is left open where the match is weak. Clone size is not always given. Where it is, it says once, few, many or a class for expanded clones.

>TRBJ1-1|-|-|TRBV27
CASSFRENTEAFF
TGTGCCAGCAGTTTCCGAGAGAACACTGAAGCTTTCTTT
>TRBJ1-5|few|-|TRBV6-1
CASKSGDRPQHF
TGTGCCAGCAAGTCAGGGGATAGGCCCCAGCATTTT
>TRBJ2-1|few|-|TRBV4-1
CASSLPTISSYNEQFF
TGCGCCAGCAGCCTTCCGACTATTAGCTCCTACAATGAGCAGTTCTTC
>TRBJ1-1|-|-|TRBV28
CASSLSRARDTEAFF
TGTGCCAGCAGTCTTAGTAGGGCCAGGGACACTGAAGCTTTCTTT
>TRBJ1-1|-|TRBD1|TRBV28
CASSIVPGQGSGNTEAFF
TGTGCCAGCAGTATTGTCCCGGGACAGGGATCAGGGAACACTGAAGCTTTCTTT
>TRBJ2-5|once|TRBD2|TRBV7-6
CASSLDSGGYQETQYF
TGTGCCAGCAGCTTAGATTCGGGGGGGTACCAAGAGACCCAGTACTTC
>TRBJ2-7|-|TRBD1|TRBV5-1
CASSLGDRDTYEQYF
TGCGCCAGCAGCTTGGGAGACAGGGACACCTACGAGCAGTACTTC
>TRBJ2-2|-|TRBD2|TRBV5-6
CASSRLGLAGNTGELFF
TGTGCCAGCAGCCGATTGGGACTAGCGGGAAACACCGGGGAGCTGTTTTTT
>TRBJ2-3|-|TRBD2|TRBV2
CATRRTSGETDTQYF
TGTGCCACCCGCCGGACTAGCGGTGAAACAGATACGCAGTATTTT
>TRBJ2-5|-|TRBD2|TRBV4-2
CASSQDASGMETQYF
TGTGCCAGCAGCCAAGACGCTAGCGGGATGGAGACCCAGTACTTC
>TRBJ2-7|-|TRBD2|TRBV5-4
CASSPGLADYEQYF
TGTGCCAGCAGCCCGGGACTAGCAGACTACGAGCAGTACTTC
>TRBJ1-2|-|TRBD1|TRBV28
CASSLLSGGSGYTF
TGTGCCAGCAGTTTATTGTCAGGGGGTTCTGGCTACACCTTC
>TRBJ1-5|-|-|TRBV5-8
CASSLFRDDQPQHF
TGTGCCAGCAGCTTGTTCAGGGATGATCAGCCCCAGCATTTT
>TRBJ2-1|-|-|TRBV7-8
CASSPPLRNSYNEQFF
TGTGCCAGCAGCCCGCCCTTGCGTAACTCCTACAATGAGCAGTTCTTC
>TRBJ1-4|-|-|TRBV19
CASSFGGTGEKLFF
TGTGCCAGTAGCTTTGGAGGAACCGGGGAAAAACTGTTTTTT
>TRBJ1-1|-|-|TRBV7-9
CSSSPLSGGVDTEAFF
TGTTCTAGCAGCCCATTGTCTGGCGGCGTGGACACTGAAGCTTTCTTT
>TRBJ1-1|-|-|TRBV29-1
CSVGGVDGLMNTEAFF
TGCAGCGTGGGGGGGGTAGACGGCCTTATGAACACTGAAGCTTTCTTT
>TRBJ2-7|-|-|TRBV30
CACRPGTTYEQYF
TGTGCCTGCCGCCCCGGGACAACCTACGAGCAGTACTTC
>TRBJ2-1|-|TRBD2|TRBV4-1
CASSHTGPGTSGRAYNEQFF
TGCGCCAGCAGCCACACAGGACCCGGGACTAGCGGGAGGGCCTACAATGAGCAGTTCTTC
>TRBJ2-7|-|-|TRBV6-1
CASSVQGRSYEQYF
TGTGCCAGCAGTGTCCAGGGGCGCTCCTACGAGCAGTACTTC
>TRBJ2-3|-|-|TRBV2
CASSVAGGTIDTQYF
TGTGCCAGCAGTGTCGCAGGGGGGACAATAGATACGCAGTATTTT
>TRBJ1-1|-|-|TRBV6-5
CASTKLSGGATEAFF
TGTGCCAGCACCAAACTTTCCGGGGGGGCCACTGAAGCTTTCTTT
>TRBJ2-1|-|TRBD2|TRBV7-7
CASSPGTSGHNEQFF
TGTGCTAGCAGTCCAGGCACTAGCGGGCACAATGAGCAGTTCTTC
>TRBJ1-5|-|TRBD1|TRBV2
CASSEGQAASNQPQHF
TGTGCCAGCAGCGAAGGACAGGCGGCCTCCAATCAGCCCCAGCATTTT
>TRBJ2-5|-|TRBD1|TRBV29-1
CSVASGTGRQETQYF
TGCAGCGTTGCATCCGGGACAGGGCGACAAGAGACCCAGTACTTC
>TRBJ2-3|-|TRBD1|TRBV28
CASRIAGQGSTDTQYF
TGTGCCAGCAGAATCGCCGGACAGGGAAGCACAGATACGCAGTATTTT
>TRBJ2-1|-|-|TRBV30
CAWRRGDNEQFF
TGTGCCTGGAGGCGGGGTGACAATGAGCAGTTCTTC
>TRBJ2-2|-|TRBD2|TRBV18
CASSPLPRTSGSHTGELFF
TGTGCCAGCTCACCCTTACCTCGGACTAGCGGGAGTCACACCGGGGAGCTGTTTTTT
>TRBJ2-3|-|TRBD2|TRBV19
CASSTPRLAGGTTDTQYF
TGTGCCAGTAGTACCCCCCGACTAGCGGGAGGGACCACAGATACGCAGTATTTT
>TRBJ2-2|-|TRBD2|TRBV4-1
CASSFRLAGWVGELFF
TGCGCCAGCAGCTTTCGACTAGCGGGTTGGGTCGGGGAGCTGTTTTTT
>TRBJ1-1|few|-|TRBV6-1
CASSVDFNTEAFF
TGTGCCAGCAGTGTGGACTTCAACACTGAAGCTTTCTTT
>TRBJ2-7|few|TRBD2|TRBV9
CASSVAGGGYEQYF
TGTGCCAGCAGCGTAGCGGGAGGAGGCTACGAGCAGTACTTC
>TRBJ2-1|few|TRBD2|TRBV2
CASMGLAGNNEQFF
TGTGCCAGCATGGGGCTAGCGGGGAACAATGAGCAGTTCTTC
>TRBJ1-2|-|TRBD1|TRBV29-1
CSVERNRGGYGYTF
TGCAGCGTTGAAAGGAACAGGGGCGGCTATGGCTACACCTTC
>TRBJ2-1|-|TRBD2|TRBV27
CASTSKGYFRTSSYNEQFF
TGTGCCAGCACCTCGAAGGGGTACTTTCGGACTAGCTCCTACAATGAGCAGTTCTTC
>TRBJ2-2|once|TRBD2|TRBV7-9
CASSLSGGDTGELFF
TGTGCCAGCAGCTTAAGCGGGGGGGACACCGGGGAGCTGTTTTTT
>TRBJ2-2|-|TRBD2|TRBV19
CASRLRTSGRAGELFF
TGTGCCAGTAGGTTAAGGACTAGCGGGAGAGCCGGGGAGCTGTTTTTT
>TRBJ2-7|-|TRBD2|TRBV11-3
CASSSRGAGGGYEQYF
TGTGCCAGCAGCTCCCGCGGAGCGGGAGGTGGCTACGAGCAGTACTTC
>TRBJ1-6|-|-|TRBV27
CASSPYASSNSPLHF
TGTGCCAGCAGTCCCTACGCTAGCTCTAATTCACCCCTCCACTTT
>TRBJ2-3|few|-|TRBV5-4
CASSLVQGRSTDTQYF
TGTGCCAGCAGCTTGGTTCAGGGGCGCAGCACAGATACGCAGTATTTT
>TRBJ1-5|-|TRBD1|TRBV19
CASSMYGTGAKSQPQHF
TGTGCCAGTAGTATGTATGGGACAGGGGCGAAGTCCCAGCCCCAGCATTTT
>TRBJ2-1|-|-|TRBV7-8
CASSRRDRSNEQFF
TGTGCCAGCAGCCGCCGCGACAGGTCCAATGAGCAGTTCTTC
>TRBJ1-3|-|-|TRBV6-1
CASSGSPSGNTIYF
TGTGCCAGCAGTGGGAGCCCCTCTGGAAACACCATATATTTT
>TRBJ1-5|-|TRBD1|TRBV5-6
CASSLDRGGDQPQHF
TGTGCCAGCAGCTTGGACAGGGGGGGGGATCAGCCCCAGCATTTT
>TRBJ2-7|-|TRBD2|TRBV5-1
CASSLRGLASYEQYF
TGCGCCAGCAGCTTGAGGGGACTAGCGTCCTACGAGCAGTACTTC
>TRBJ1-2|-|TRBD1|TRBV5-4
CASSQKSTGPLGYTF
TGTGCCAGCAGCCAAAAATCGACAGGGCCACTTGGCTACACCTTC
>TRBJ2-1|-|TRBD2|TRBV30
CAWRIHQGTSGSYNEQFF
TGTGCCTGGAGGATCCACCAAGGGACTAGCGGTTCCTACAATGAGCAGTTCTTC
>TRBJ1-1|-|-|TRBV6-1
CASRPDRRTEAFF
TGTGCCAGCAGACCCGACAGGCGCACTGAAGCTTTCTTT
>TRBJ2-2|-|TRBD2|TRBV6-4
CASRTSGETGELFF
TGTGCCAGCAGGACTAGCGGGGAGACCGGGGAGCTGTTTTTT
>TRBJ2-7|-|TRBD2|TRBV27
CASRTSGSYEQYF
TGTGCCAGCAGAACTAGCGGATCCTACGAGCAGTACTTC
>TRBJ1-1|-|TRBD1|TRBV5-1
CASSLGTGNTEAFF
TGCGCCAGCAGCTTGGGGACAGGGAACACTGAAGCTTTCTTT
>TRBJ1-3|-|-|TRBV5-4
CASSPGQPGNTIYF
TGTGCCAGCAGCCCTGGACAGCCTGGAAACACCATATATTTT
>TRBJ2-2|-|-|TRBV7-2
CASSRLWASMTGELFF
TGTGCCAGCAGCCGGTTGTGGGCGAGTATGACCGGGGAGCTGTTTTTT
>TRBJ1-2|-|TRBD1|TRBV27
CASSFIDRGDGYTF
TGTGCCAGCAGTTTCATAGACAGGGGGGATGGCTACACCTTC
>TRBJ1-1|-|-|TRBV6-5
CASSYETANTEAFF
TGTGCCAGCAGTTACGAGACAGCTAACACTGAAGCTTTCTTT
>TRBJ2-7|-|TRBD2|TRBV6-1
CASSEGGTSIYEQYF
TGTGCCAGCAGTGAGGGGGGGACTAGTATCTACGAGCAGTACTTC
>TRBJ2-1|once|-|TRBV5-1
CASSLPSSYNEQFF
TGCGCCAGCAGCTTACCTAGCAGCTACAATGAGCAGTTCTTC
>TRBJ2-7|few|-|TRBV28
CASSLRGALYEQYF
TGTGCCAGCAGTTTACGGGGGGCACTCTACGAGCAGTACTTC
>TRBJ1-3|-|-|TRBV6-1
CASSRGQISGNTIYF
TGTGCCAGCAGTCGAGGACAGATCTCTGGAAACACCATATATTTT
>TRBJ2-7|-|-|TRBV7-9
CASSLWGQGLVLQYF
TGTGCCAGCAGCTTATGGGGGCAGGGTTTGGTGTTGCAGTACTTC